This TCR beta chain was sequenced during a study of radiation and T cells in renal cell carcinoma. The time point: baseline pretreatment blood. This sample's treatment: 15 Gy SBRT to primary tumor, nephrectomy 4 weeks later. This CDR3 spans 13 amino acids. Germline V gene sequence: CDR1 SGDLS, CDR2 YYNGEE. Losses at the gene ends were 3 bases for V and 5 bases for J; bases not matched to a gene: 3. Using immunoSEQ multiplex PCR, the repertoire was profiled, and TCRdb retains in-frame clones only, with some absent. The repertoire includes some 100,000 clones, 70% to 85% of them detected once, and approximately 6.4% sits in the top ten.

The TCR originated in a man between 60 and 75 years old with renal cell carcinoma. The V and J genes are TRBV9 and TRBJ2-5, with 8 bases identical to TRBD2. This sample comprised blood, obtained from a patient whose treatment included radiotherapy and nephrectomy. Here the CDR3 reads CASSAVAGETQYF. The CDR3 DNA is TGTGCCAGCAGCGCAGTAGCGGGGGAGACCCAGTACTTC.